This entry features one T cell receptor (beta chain) sequence. The antigen is unknown. Because the library targeted alpha chains, this beta chain is an off-target read whose size means little. These data belong to a study of spatial heterogeneity in lung cancer. Study as a whole: Follow-up PBMC samples were sequenced when available, at a median of about two years after resection. Findings and limits, study-wide: Ubiquitous expanded tumor TCRs appeared in blood more at resection than follow-up.

The germline CDR1 and CDR2 sequences are MNHEY and SVGAGI. The V and J ends lost 7 bases and 6 bases, in that order; junction bases with no gene match: 5. The CDR3 consists of 13 residues. Documented time point: blood at routine non-recurrence follow-up after resection. TCRdb ran MiXCR on the 5' RACE reads and lists one entry per CDR3 protein. This sample has around 130 distinct CDR3 sequences; 15% occur once, and the top ten carry roughly 61%. The source was PBMCs, collected at follow-up. The source of this sequence is a male donor with early-stage non-small cell lung cancer. The gene calls are TRBV6-5 and TRBJ2-1; 8 positions agree with TRBD1. The CDR3 region is CASTKQGGNEQFF. The DNA of the CDR3 is TGTGCCAGCACTAAACAGGGGGGCAATGAGCAGTTCTTC.